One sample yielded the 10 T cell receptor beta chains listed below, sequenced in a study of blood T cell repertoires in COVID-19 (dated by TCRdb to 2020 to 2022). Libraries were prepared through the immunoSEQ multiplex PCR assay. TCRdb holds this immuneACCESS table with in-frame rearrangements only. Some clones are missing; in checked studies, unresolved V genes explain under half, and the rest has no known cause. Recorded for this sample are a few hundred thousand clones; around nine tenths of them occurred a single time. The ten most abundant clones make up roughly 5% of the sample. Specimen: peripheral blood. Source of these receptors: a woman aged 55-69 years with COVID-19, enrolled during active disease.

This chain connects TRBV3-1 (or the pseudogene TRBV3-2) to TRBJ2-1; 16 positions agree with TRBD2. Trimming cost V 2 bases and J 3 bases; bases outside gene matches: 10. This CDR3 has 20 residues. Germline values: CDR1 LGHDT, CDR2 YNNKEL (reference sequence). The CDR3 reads CASSQQTPGLAGGRYNEQFF. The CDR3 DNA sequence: TGTGCCAGCAGCCAACAAACACCGGGACTAGCGGGAGGGCGCTACAATGAGCAGTTCTTC.

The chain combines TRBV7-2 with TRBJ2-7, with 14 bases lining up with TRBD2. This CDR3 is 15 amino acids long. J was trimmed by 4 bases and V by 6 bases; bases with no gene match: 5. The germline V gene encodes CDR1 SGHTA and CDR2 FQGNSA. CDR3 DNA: TGTGCCAGCAGGCAGGGGACTAGCGGGAGTTACGAGCAGTACTTC. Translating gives CASRQGTSGSYEQYF.

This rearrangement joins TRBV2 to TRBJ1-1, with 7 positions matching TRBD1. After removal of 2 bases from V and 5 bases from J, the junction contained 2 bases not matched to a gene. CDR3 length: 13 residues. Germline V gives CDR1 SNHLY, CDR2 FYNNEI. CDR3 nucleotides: TGTGCCAGCAGTGAACACAGGGGAACTGAAGCTTTCTTT. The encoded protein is CASSEHRGTEAFF.

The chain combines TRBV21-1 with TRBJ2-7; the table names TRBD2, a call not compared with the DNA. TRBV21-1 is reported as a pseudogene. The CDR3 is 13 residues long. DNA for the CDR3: TGTGCCAGCAGCATCAGCCTTGAGGACGAGCAGTACTTC. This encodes CASSISLEDEQYF.

DNA for the CDR3: TGTGCCAGCAGACCTGGGACAGGGGCCTACAATGAGCAGTTCTTC. Its protein product is CASRPGTGAYNEQFF. The V and J genes are TRBV27 and TRBJ2-1; 10 nucleotides match TRBD1. Germline V gene lookup returns CDR1 MNHEY and CDR2 SMNVEV (reference sequence). With 6 bases clipped from V and 2 bases from J, the junction kept 4 bases outside the gene matches. The length of the CDR3 is 15 residues.

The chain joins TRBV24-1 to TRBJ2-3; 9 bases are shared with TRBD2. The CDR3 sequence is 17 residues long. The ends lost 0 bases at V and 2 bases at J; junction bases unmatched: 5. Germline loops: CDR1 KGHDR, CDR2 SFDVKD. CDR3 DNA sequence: TGTGCCACCAGTGATTTGTCTAGCGGGACTGCCACAGATACGCAGTATTTT. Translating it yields CATSDLSSGTATDTQYF.

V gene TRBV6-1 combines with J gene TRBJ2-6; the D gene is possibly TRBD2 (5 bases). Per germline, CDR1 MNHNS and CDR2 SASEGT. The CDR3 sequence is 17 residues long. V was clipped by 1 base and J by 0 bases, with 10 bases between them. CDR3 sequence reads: CASSEGFGNSGANVLTF. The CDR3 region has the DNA TGTGCCAGCAGTGAAGGTTTCGGGAACTCTGGGGCCAACGTCCTGACTTTC.

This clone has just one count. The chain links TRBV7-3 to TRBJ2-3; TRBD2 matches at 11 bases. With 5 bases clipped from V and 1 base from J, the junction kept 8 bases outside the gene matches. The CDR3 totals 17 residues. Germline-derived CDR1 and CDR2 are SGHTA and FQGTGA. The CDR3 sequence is CASSTRGSGRGTDTQYF. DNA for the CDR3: TGTGCCAGCAGCACCCGAGGTAGCGGGAGGGGCACAGATACGCAGTATTTT.

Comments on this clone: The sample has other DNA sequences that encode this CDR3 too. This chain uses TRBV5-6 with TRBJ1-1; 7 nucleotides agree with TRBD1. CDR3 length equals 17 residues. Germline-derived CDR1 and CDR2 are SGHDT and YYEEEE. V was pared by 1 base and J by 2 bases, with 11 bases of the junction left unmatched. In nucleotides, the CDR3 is TGTGCCAGCAGCTTGTTGTTTCGTACAGGGGATAACACTGAAGCTTTCTTT. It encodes CASSLLFRTGDNTEAFF.

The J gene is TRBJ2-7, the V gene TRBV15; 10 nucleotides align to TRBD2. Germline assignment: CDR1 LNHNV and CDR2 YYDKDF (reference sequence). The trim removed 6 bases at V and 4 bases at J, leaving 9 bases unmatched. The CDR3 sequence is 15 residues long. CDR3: CATSTASGGSYEQYF. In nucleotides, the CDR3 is TGTGCCACCAGTACGGCTAGCGGGGGATCTTACGAGCAGTACTTC. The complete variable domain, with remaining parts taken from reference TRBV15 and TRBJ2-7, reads DAMVIQNPRYQVTQFGKPVTLSCSQTLNHNVMYWYQQKSSQAPKLLFHYYDKDFNNEADTPDNFQSRRPNTSFCFLDIRSPGLGDTAMYLCATSTASGGSYEQYFGPGTRLTVT.